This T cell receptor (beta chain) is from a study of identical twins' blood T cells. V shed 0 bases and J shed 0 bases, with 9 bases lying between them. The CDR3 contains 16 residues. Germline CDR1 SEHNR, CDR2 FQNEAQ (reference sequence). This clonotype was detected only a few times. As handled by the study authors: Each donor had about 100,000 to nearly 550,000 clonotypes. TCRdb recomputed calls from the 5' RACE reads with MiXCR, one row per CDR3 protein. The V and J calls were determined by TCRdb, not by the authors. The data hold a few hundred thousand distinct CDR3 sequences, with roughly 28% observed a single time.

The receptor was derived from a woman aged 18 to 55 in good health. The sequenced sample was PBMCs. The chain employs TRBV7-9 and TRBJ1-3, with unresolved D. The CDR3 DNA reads TGTGCCAGCAGCTTAGCTCCCACCCGCTCTGGAAACACCATATATTTT. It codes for CASSLAPTRSGNTIYF.